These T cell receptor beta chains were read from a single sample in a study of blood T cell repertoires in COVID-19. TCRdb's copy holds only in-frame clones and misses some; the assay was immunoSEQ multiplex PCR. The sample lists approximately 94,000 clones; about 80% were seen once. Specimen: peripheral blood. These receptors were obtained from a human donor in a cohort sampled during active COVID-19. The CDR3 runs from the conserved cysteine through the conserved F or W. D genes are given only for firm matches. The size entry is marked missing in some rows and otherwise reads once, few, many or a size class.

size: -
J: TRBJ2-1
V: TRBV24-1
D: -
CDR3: CATSDPDMSSYNEQFF
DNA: TGTGCCACCAGTGACCCTGACATGAGCTCCTACAATGAGCAGTTCTTC

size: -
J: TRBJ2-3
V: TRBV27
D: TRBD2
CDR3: CASSKERDRTDTQYF
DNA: TGTGCCAGCAGTAAGGAGCGGGACCGCACAGATACGCAGTATTTT

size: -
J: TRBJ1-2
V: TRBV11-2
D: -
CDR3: CASSLEERYGYTF
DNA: TGTGCCAGCAGCTTAGAAGAGCGCTATGGCTACACCTTC

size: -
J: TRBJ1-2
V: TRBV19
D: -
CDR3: CASRLGDYGYTF
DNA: TGTGCCAGTAGGTTGGGCGACTATGGCTACACCTTC

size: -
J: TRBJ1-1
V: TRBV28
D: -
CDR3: CASSLVGENTEAFF
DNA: TGTGCCAGCAGTTTGGTCGGGGAGAACACTGAAGCTTTCTTT

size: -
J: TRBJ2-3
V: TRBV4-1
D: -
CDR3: CASSQDRRGGAQKRTDTQYF
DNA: TGCGCCAGCAGCCAAGATAGGAGGGGAGGAGCGCAAAAGCGCACAGATACGCAGTATTTT

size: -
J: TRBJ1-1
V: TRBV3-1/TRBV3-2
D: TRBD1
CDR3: CASSQNLGAGGPIQESNTEAFF
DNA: TGTGCCAGCAGCCAAAACCTCGGGGCAGGGGGCCCGATCCAAGAATCGAACACTGAAGCTTTCTTT

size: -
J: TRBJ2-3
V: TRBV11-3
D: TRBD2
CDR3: CASSLRGLAGKPDTQYF
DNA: TGTGCCAGCAGCTTACGAGGACTAGCGGGAAAGCCAGATACGCAGTATTTT

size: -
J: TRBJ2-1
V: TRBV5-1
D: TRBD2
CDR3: CASTQGLLAGGTEQFF
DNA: TGCGCCAGCACCCAGGGCCTACTAGCGGGAGGAACGGAGCAGTTCTTC

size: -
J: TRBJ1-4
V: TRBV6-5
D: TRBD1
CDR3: CASSYSVSGTGAKLFF
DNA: TGTGCCAGCAGTTACTCAGTGTCCGGGACAGGGGCTAAACTGTTTTTT

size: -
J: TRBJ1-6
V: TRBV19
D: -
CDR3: CASGTGTTYSPLHF
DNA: TGTGCCAGTGGTACCGGGACAACCTATTCACCCCTCCACTTT

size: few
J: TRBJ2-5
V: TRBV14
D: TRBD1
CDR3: CASSQDRGYIEAETQYF
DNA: TGTGCCAGCAGCCAAGACAGGGGGTATATAGAAGCGGAGACCCAGTACTTC

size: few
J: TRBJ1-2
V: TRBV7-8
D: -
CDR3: CASSPQTGRVAHYGYTF
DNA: TGTGCCAGCAGCCCCCAGACGGGAAGGGTCGCTCATTATGGCTACACCTTC

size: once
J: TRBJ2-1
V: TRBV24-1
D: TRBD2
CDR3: CATSEKAGGLYNEQFF
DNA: TGTGCCACCAGTGAGAAAGCGGGGGGGCTCTACAATGAGCAGTTCTTC

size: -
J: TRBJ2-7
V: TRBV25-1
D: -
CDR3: CASSGPLSLYEQYF
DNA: TGTGCCAGCAGTGGCCCACTCTCCCTCTACGAGCAGTACTTC

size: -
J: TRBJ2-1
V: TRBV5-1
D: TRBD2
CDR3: CASSLGTSRSSYNEQFF
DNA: TGCGCCAGCAGCTTGGGGACTAGCCGGAGCTCCTACAATGAGCAGTTCTTC

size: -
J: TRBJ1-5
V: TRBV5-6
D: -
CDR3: CASSLGTYNQPQHF
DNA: TGTGCCAGCAGCTTAGGGACATACAATCAGCCCCAGCATTTT

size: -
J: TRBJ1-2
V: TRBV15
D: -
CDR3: CATSRDREKGNYGYTF
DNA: TGTGCCACCAGCAGAGACAGGGAAAAGGGGAACTATGGCTACACCTTC

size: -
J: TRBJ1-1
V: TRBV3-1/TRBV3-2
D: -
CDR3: CASSREEIMNTEAFF
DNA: TGTGCCAGCAGCCGAGAAGAGATCATGAACACTGAAGCTTTCTTT

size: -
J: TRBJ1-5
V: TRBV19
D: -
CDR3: CASRETGNQPQHF
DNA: TGTGCCAGTAGGGAGACAGGCAATCAGCCCCAGCATTTT

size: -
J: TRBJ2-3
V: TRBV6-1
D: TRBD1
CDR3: CASSEAGGRTQYF
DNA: TGTGCCAGCAGTGAAGCAGGGGGCCGTACGCAGTATTTT

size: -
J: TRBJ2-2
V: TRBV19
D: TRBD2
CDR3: CASSNLAGGGDAGELFF
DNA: TGTGCCAGTAGTAACCTAGCGGGAGGGGGCGACGCCGGGGAGCTGTTTTTT

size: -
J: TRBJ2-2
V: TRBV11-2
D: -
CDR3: CASSLVVGAGFGELFF
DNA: TGTGCCAGCAGCTTAGTGGTTGGGGCAGGGTTCGGGGAGCTGTTTTTT

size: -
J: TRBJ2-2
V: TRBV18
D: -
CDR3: CASQRSENTGELFF
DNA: TGTGCCAGCCAGCGGTCGGAGAACACCGGGGAGCTGTTTTTT

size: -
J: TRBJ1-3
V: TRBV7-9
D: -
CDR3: CASSLITGTSNTIYF
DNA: TGTGCCAGCAGCTTAATTACAGGGACCTCTAACACCATATATTTT

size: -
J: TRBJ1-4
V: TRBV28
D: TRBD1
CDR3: CASSLPRTGGGEKLFF
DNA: TGTGCCAGCAGTTTACCCAGGACAGGGGGCGGTGAAAAACTGTTTTTT

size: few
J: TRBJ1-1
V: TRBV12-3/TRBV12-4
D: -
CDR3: CASSSGQYEAFF
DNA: TGTGCCAGCAGTTCAGGACAGTATGAAGCTTTCTTT

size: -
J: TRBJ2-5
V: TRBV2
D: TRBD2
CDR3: CASSSEPLGLAGGSQYF
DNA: TGTGCCAGCAGTTCGGAACCCTTAGGACTAGCGGGAGGTTCCCAGTACTTC

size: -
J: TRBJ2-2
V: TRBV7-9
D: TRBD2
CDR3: CASSFSGSLTGELFF
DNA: TGTGCCAGCAGCTTTAGCGGGAGCCTTACCGGGGAGCTGTTTTTT

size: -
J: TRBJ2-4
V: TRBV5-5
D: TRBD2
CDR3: CASSLKRESWDIQYF
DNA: TGTGCCAGCAGCTTGAAGCGGGAGAGCTGGGACATTCAGTACTTC

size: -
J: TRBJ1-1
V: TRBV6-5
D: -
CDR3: CASSYSSGRPNTEAFF
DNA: TGTGCCAGCAGTTACTCGAGCGGCAGGCCGAACACTGAAGCTTTCTTT

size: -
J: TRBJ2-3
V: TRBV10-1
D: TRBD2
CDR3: CASSDGSGRDSPDTQYF
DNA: TGCGCCAGCAGTGATGGTAGCGGGAGGGACTCCCCAGATACGCAGTATTTT

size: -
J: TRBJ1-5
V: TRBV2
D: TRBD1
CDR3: CASSAGQPLSRGNQPQHF
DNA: TGTGCCAGCAGTGCGGGACAGCCTCTGTCTAGAGGCAATCAGCCCCAGCATTTT

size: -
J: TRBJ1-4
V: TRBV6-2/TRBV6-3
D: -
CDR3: CASSYSNQVKIEKLFF
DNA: TGTGCCAGCAGTTACTCGAATCAGGTGAAGATCGAAAAACTGTTTTTT

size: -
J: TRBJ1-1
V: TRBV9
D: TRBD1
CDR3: CASSARQGGRNTEAFF
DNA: TGTGCCAGCAGCGCCCGACAGGGTGGTAGGAACACTGAAGCTTTCTTT

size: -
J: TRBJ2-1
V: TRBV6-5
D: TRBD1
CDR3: CASSYSGDRYNEQFF
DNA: TGTGCCAGCAGTTACTCGGGGGACAGATACAATGAGCAGTTCTTC